This is a list of T cell receptor beta chains from one sample in a study of technical replicates of blood from several donors. Measured with immunoSEQ multiplex PCR; TCRdb has only the in-frame clones, and not every one. Altogether about 73,000 clones are present, about 92% being singletons, with the ten largest covering approximately 0.24%. Sequences were obtained from T cells isolated from PBMCs. The origin of the receptors is a human donor in good health. CDR3s include the opening cysteine and the closing phenylalanine or tryptophan. Some rows have no size entry. The others give once, few or many, or a class for an expanded clone.

clone size: .
J gene: TRBJ1-2
V gene: TRBV19
CDR3 protein: CASSLPGQGFYGYTF

clone size: .
J gene: TRBJ1-2
V gene: TRBV30
CDR3 protein: CAWSPGGQRNYGYTF

clone size: .
J gene: TRBJ2-7
V gene: TRBV7-9
CDR3 protein: CASSYIQGERSEQYF

clone size: .
J gene: TRBJ2-7
V gene: TRBV11-2
CDR3 protein: CASSVLPGLAGGYSYEQYF

clone size: .
J gene: TRBJ1-1
V gene: TRBV7-9
CDR3 protein: CASSLKGQGLAEAFF

clone size: .
J gene: TRBJ1-4
V gene: TRBV5-1
CDR3 protein: CASSFGQGRGDEKLFF

clone size: .
J gene: TRBJ1-3
V gene: TRBV6-6
CDR3 protein: CASQLEKTSGNTIYF

clone size: .
J gene: TRBJ2-3
V gene: TRBV30
CDR3 protein: CAWSGVAGGLDTQYF

clone size: .
J gene: TRBJ1-5
V gene: TRBV18
CDR3 protein: CATRGGDQPQHF

clone size: .
J gene: TRBJ1-2
V gene: TRBV6-5
CDR3 protein: CASSPNRDSNYGYTF

clone size: few
J gene: TRBJ2-7
V gene: TRBV11-3
CDR3 protein: CASRTGGISSYEQYF

clone size: .
J gene: TRBJ2-1
V gene: TRBV7-9
CDR3 protein: CASSPPPGSYNEQFF

clone size: .
J gene: TRBJ1-3
V gene: TRBV28
CDR3 protein: CASSLRQASGNTIYF

clone size: .
J gene: TRBJ1-1
V gene: TRBV29-1
CDR3 protein: CSVEGDTTGLPEAFF

clone size: .
J gene: TRBJ2-1
V gene: TRBV28
CDR3 protein: CASSPQKILRTKQFF

clone size: .
J gene: TRBJ1-6
V gene: TRBV5-1
CDR3 protein: CASSKDTAGAVSPLHF

clone size: .
J gene: TRBJ2-5
V gene: TRBV7-8
CDR3 protein: CASRYPRDRGETQYF

clone size: .
J gene: TRBJ1-4
V gene: TRBV4-2
CDR3 protein: CASSQDRGTNEKLFF

clone size: .
J gene: TRBJ1-2
V gene: TRBV20-1
CDR3 protein: CSAIYVYGYTF

clone size: .
J gene: TRBJ1-3
V gene: TRBV30
CDR3 protein: CAWRAFSGNTIYF

clone size: .
J gene: TRBJ2-3
V gene: TRBV6-5
CDR3 protein: CASSYSIGQGTDTQYF

clone size: .
J gene: TRBJ1-3
V gene: TRBV4-1
CDR3 protein: CASSHLRTIISGNTIYF

clone size: .
J gene: TRBJ2-3
V gene: TRBV5-4
CDR3 protein: CASSWTSSSTDTQYF

clone size: .
J gene: TRBJ2-3
V gene: TRBV30
CDR3 protein: CAWSVAGGIDTQYF

clone size: .
J gene: TRBJ2-1
V gene: TRBV11-2
CDR3 protein: CASSLAVEYNEQFF

clone size: .
J gene: TRBJ1-2
V gene: TRBV12-5
CDR3 protein: CASGLVLGQGHRDGYTF

clone size: once
J gene: TRBJ1-2
V gene: TRBV30
CDR3 protein: CAWIQTEGGGYTF

clone size: .
J gene: TRBJ1-5
V gene: TRBV6-6
CDR3 protein: CASSYADRGNQPQHF

clone size: .
J gene: TRBJ1-5
V gene: TRBV19
CDR3 protein: CASSGQGGDQPQHF

clone size: once
J gene: TRBJ2-7
V gene: TRBV13
CDR3 protein: CASSSSGLSSYEQYF

clone size: .
J gene: TRBJ2-5
V gene: TRBV6-1
CDR3 protein: CASSEGGLVGQETQYF

clone size: .
J gene: TRBJ1-2
V gene: TRBV7-9
CDR3 protein: CASSLGGARGYGYTF

clone size: .
J gene: TRBJ2-7
V gene: TRBV11-2
CDR3 protein: CASSLVPPFRQADEQYF

clone size: few
J gene: TRBJ1-2
V gene: TRBV6-1
CDR3 protein: CASSEYTRQNYGYTF

clone size: .
J gene: TRBJ2-5
V gene: TRBV5-6
CDR3 protein: CASSRGHSQYF

clone size: .
J gene: TRBJ2-4
V gene: TRBV2
CDR3 protein: CASSGGGLQNIQYF

clone size: .
J gene: TRBJ2-1
V gene: TRBV9
CDR3 protein: CASSVGVGGNEQFF